This T cell receptor beta chain was sequenced during a study of neurological immune-mediated disorders (dated by TCRdb to the late 2010s). The study in broad terms: Among the approximately 35 multiple sclerosis patients, roughly 31 had relapsing-remitting MS and 3 had secondary progressive MS. Using UMI-based sequencing, the study compared peripheral blood TCR-beta repertoires from patients with HTLV-I-associated myelopathy (HAM/TSP), patients with multiple sclerosis, and healthy controls. The approximately 100 TCR-beta libraries included longitudinal samples, technical triplicates and paired sorted CD4+ and CD8+ T-cell subsets alongside PBMC samples. The cohort comprised 60 to 75 subjects: 15 or so HAM/TSP patients, around 34 multiple sclerosis patients and approximately 20 healthy controls.

cDNA synthesis used template-switch 5'RACE with a primer carrying a 10-nucleotide random unique molecular identifier tagging each TCR transcript. Over 180 million TCR-beta sequences, covering 15-18 subjects, were produced in each sequencing run. Total RNA was extracted with the RNeasy kit. The KAPA Real-time Library Amplification kit was used to amplify TCR-beta VDJ regions with primers for the TCR constant region and the 5'RACE anchor. A first PCR added sample indexes and Illumina adaptors, and a second PCR then raised library yield. After Ampure bead purification, the roughly 650 bp TCR product was size-selected on a 2% E-gel SizeSelection system. Library quality was checked on a Bioanalyzer, concentration was measured with Qubit, and libraries were quantified with the Kapa Library Quantification kit before pooling. Libraries were sequenced paired-end 2 x 150 bp on an Illumina HiSeq 2500. To increase sequence diversity, roughly 24-30% phiX was spiked into each library pool. In the authors' own workflow: The quality-filtered reads were processed with the UMI-based MiGEC pipeline, whose error correction step removed more than 80% of the raw TCR sequences. IMGT germline references were used for alignment of VDJ genes, and clonotypes were defined by a unique CDR3 amino acid sequence together with V-J genes. Clonal expansion, Shannon diversity and CDR3 relatedness were evaluated with VDJtools (CalcPairwiseDistances, ClusterSamples), while phylogenetic trees were built in CLCbio workbench. A clone was classed as expanded if it had 8 or more unique UMIs, a cutoff based on coefficient-of-variation modelling across technical triplicates. TCRdb reprocessed the public reads (quality trimming at Q25 with fastp, clone calling with MiXCR) and kept in-frame beta chains. Rows are combined by CDR3 protein, so each entry shows the most common genes and DNA. The V and J calls, along with clone size, are taken from TCRdb and not from the paper's own processing. This sample gives more than 45,000 distinct CDR3 sequences in total; about 2.5% of them show up just once. Jointly, the top ten make up about 3% of the sample.

Study-wide conclusions, independent of this receptor: No identical CDR3 amino acid sequences were shared among expanded clones across subjects, suggesting private TCR-beta repertoires in all groups. Phylogenetic analysis grouped repertoires from 18 of 34 MS patients into a cluster of related CDR3 sequences, suggesting a possible repertoire-level signature. The MS cluster showed no association with clinical or MRI features, and the authors stated that larger cohorts are needed. TCR clonal expansion was highest in HAM/TSP patients and lowest in MS patients, with MS patients falling below even healthy controls.

This clonotype was found many times. The clone's antigen remains unknown. No much larger clone is present one base from it, and per-base qualities are unavailable. Libraries from unsorted PBMCs were made from 2 million PBMCs kept in RNAlater at -80 degrees C until RNA extraction. The multiple sclerosis patients were enrolled in a US clinical protocol that used magnetic resonance imaging to evaluate disease progression. Peripheral blood was subjected to Ficoll-Hypaque density gradient centrifugation to isolate PBMCs, which were then cryopreserved in liquid nitrogen. The sample consisted of PBMCs. The TCR was taken from a man aged 50 to 59 with multiple sclerosis.

The CDR3 sequence is CASSRPRGTQETQYF. The DNA is as follows: TGTGCCAGCAGCCGGCCGCGGGGGACTCAAGAGACCCAGTACTTC. The chain is encoded by TRBV7-8 joined to TRBJ2-5, and 7 bases in between align with TRBD2. Germline trimming: 5 bases from V, 2 bases from J; junction bases outside gene matches: 8. As encoded in the germline V gene, CDR1 is SGHVS while CDR2 is FQNEAQ. The CDR3 has 15 amino acids, counting the end cysteine and phenylalanine. Solely the CDR3 DNA is kept, with 45 bases framed from the first base. The variable domain in full, with residues beyond the CDR3 obtained from the reference TRBV7-8 and TRBJ2-5 genes, is GAGVSQSPRYKVAKRGQDVALRCDPISGHVSLFWYQQALGQGPEFLTYFQNEAQLDKSGLPSDRFFAERPEGSVSTLKIQRTQQEDSAVYLCASSRPRGTQETQYFGPGTRLLVL.